The clone carrying this TCR beta chain was observed a single time. The junction departs from the called germline gene at one end, perhaps through a read error. The data were obtained in a study of OX40 agonist ivuxolimab in advanced cancers. Across the whole study: Patients in the trial were receiving intravenous ivuxolimab every 2 weeks, at doses of 0.01 to 10 mg/kg. Three dose-escalation patients had partial responses: one with hepatocellular carcinoma and two with cutaneous melanoma. A diagnosis of hepatocellular carcinoma, melanoma, renal cell or head and neck cancer was present in dose-escalation patients.

CDR1 and CDR2 (germline): SSHAT, FNYEAQ (reference sequence). CDR3 length: 16 amino acids. Repertoires were generated with immunoSEQ multiplex PCR, while TCRdb's copy carries only in-frame clones and drops some. The sample holds about 46,000 clones; about 91% are singletons and the top ten take roughly 4.9%. This chain uses TRBV7-7 with TRBJ2-2, with 7 bases that match TRBD2. This clonotype was sampled from an adult with an advanced solid tumor such as melanoma, head and neck, liver or kidney cancer. The sequenced sample was CD4+ or CD8+ T cells sorted from blood, obtained in a trial of the OX40 agonist ivuxolimab. The CDR3 bases are TGTGCTAGCAGCTCCCCACCGGGAGGAAGCACCGGGGAGCTGTTTTTT. Amino acids: CASSSPPGGSTGELFF.